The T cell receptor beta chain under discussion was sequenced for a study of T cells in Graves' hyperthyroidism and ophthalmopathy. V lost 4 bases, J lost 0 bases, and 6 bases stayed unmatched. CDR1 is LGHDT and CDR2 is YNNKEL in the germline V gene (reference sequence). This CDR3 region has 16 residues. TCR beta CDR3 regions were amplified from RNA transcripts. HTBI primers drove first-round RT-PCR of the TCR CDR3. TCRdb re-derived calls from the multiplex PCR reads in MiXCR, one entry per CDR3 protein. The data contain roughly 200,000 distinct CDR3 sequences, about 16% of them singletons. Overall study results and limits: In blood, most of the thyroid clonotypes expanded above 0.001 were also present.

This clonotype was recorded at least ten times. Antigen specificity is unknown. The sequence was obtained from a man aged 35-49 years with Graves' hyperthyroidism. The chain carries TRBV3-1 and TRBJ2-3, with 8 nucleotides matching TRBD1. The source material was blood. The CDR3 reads CASSPHDRGSTDTQYF. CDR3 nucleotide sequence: TGTGCCAGCAGCCCCCACGACAGGGGAAGCACAGATACGCAGTATTTT.